One and the same sample provided the 15 T cell receptor beta chains below, sequenced in a study of tumor-infiltrating lymphocytes in primary liver carcinoma. Each 20-30 mg portion of unsorted bulk tissue served as the source for co-extraction of RNA and DNA. Researchers generated TCR beta cDNA from 500 ng of total RNA, relying on a constant-region primer. Amplification in three nested multiplex PCR rounds with slightly modified ARM-PCR gave rise to TCR beta libraries. The opening two PCR rounds, ten to eleven cycles each, paired TRBV1-TRBV30 forward primers with a C-beta reverse primer. TCRdb recomputed calls from the multiplex PCR reads with MiXCR, one row per CDR3 protein. The sample yields under 90,000 distinct CDR3 sequences, 65% to 80% seen once. Sequencing was carried out using liver tumor tissue from sampling region 1. Regarding subset: tumor region T1, superior pole. Source of these receptors: a man in his forties with primary liver carcinoma and hepatitis B virus infection.

For this clonotype: The junction does not match germline at one end; this may be a read error. The chain recombines TRBV6-1 with TRBJ2-5; 9 positions match TRBD1. The CDR3 totals 13 residues. Germline lookup yields CDR1 MNHNS and CDR2 SASEGT. Here the CDR3 reads CASSRQGVETQHF. Here the CDR3 DNA reads TGTGCCAGTAGCAGACAGGGGGTTGAGACCCAGCACTTC.

Remarks on this clonotype: The junction and the germline gene differ at one end; a read error may be behind it. This chain joins TRBV28 and TRBJ1-4; D not certain. The CDR3 spans 14 residues. Germline V lookup: CDR1 MDHEN, CDR2 SYDVKM. The CDR3 spells CAGSKYGIGEELFF. CDR3 coding DNA: TGTGCCGGCAGTAAATACGGGATCGGGGAAGAACTGTTTTTT.

This clonotype was found a few times. This may come from a read error, since a much larger clone is one base off. V usage is TRBV30 and J usage is TRBJ2-1; 10 nucleotides align to TRBD1. Germline CDR1 is GTSNPN and CDR2 is SVGIG (reference sequence). The length of the CDR3 is 12 residues. This chain's CDR3 is CVWDRGEDEQFF. In nucleotides, the CDR3 is TGTGTCTGGGACAGGGGAGAAGATGAGCAGTTCTTC.

This clonotype came up many times. The chain uses TRBV12-3 or TRBV12-4 and TRBJ2-7; perhaps TRBD1 as D (5 bases). The CDR3 extends over 11 amino acids. The V end lost 3 bases, the J end lost 7 bases, and 7 bases lay between the germline ends. The CDR3 DNA sequence: TGTGCCAGCAGTTTTAGGGGTGAGCAGTACTTC. Its protein product is CASSFRGEQYF.

On this clonotype: A read error may produce the germline difference seen at one junction end. The CDR3 reads CASKGQGKNTETFF. DNA of the CDR3: TGTGCCAGCAAGGGACAGGGGAAGAACACTGAAACTTTCTTT. The chain has TRBV6-5 and TRBJ1-1, with TRBD1 identical over 10 bases. The CDR3 totals 14 residues. Per the germline V gene, CDR1 is MNHEY and CDR2 is SVGAGI.

Details on this clonotype: A read error may produce the germline difference seen at one junction end. CDR3 in amino acids: CTSSEAGVRSGTGEMFF. CDR3 coding DNA: TGTACCAGCAGTGAAGCAGGGGTCCGATCTGGCACCGGGGAGATGTTTTTT. The rearrangement uses TRBV2 and TRBJ2-2, with a tentative D call TRBD1 (6 bases). The CDR3 totals 17 residues. The germline V gene has CDR1 SNHLY and CDR2 FYNNEI.

The V call is TRBV6-5, the J call TRBJ1-6, with unresolved D. Deletions cut 0 bases from V and 2 bases from J, with 17 bases between. This CDR3 is 19 amino acids long. Germline assignment: CDR1 MNHEY and CDR2 SVGAGI. In nucleotides, the CDR3 is TGTGCCAGCAGTTACTCGCGGATCGCCAGCGAGGCCTATAATTCACCCCTCCACTTT. Translation: CASSYSRIASEAYNSPLHF.

To note about this clonotype: The CDR3 does not end in the conserved phenylalanine or tryptophan, so this is likely a read error. Because the CDR3's place on the DNA is in doubt, the DNA is left out and the CDR3 is given as listed by TCRdb. The J gene is TRBJ2-7, the V gene TRBV13; the table's D call of TRBD2 was not tested on the DNA. The CDR3 has 18 residues if both end residues are counted. From germline, CDR1 is PRHDT and CDR2 FYEKMQ (reference sequence). CDR3 amino acids: CACSAPGLAGLSSYEQYL.

Comments on this clonotype: With a much larger clone just one base away, this may be a read error. The chain couples TRBV7-9 to TRBJ2-3; 14 bases align to TRBD2. The germline V gene encodes CDR1 SEHNR and CDR2 FQNEAQ (reference sequence). The CDR3 covers 16 residues. The V segment lost 2 bases and the J segment 7 bases; nucleotides outside the gene matches: 5. This chain's CDR3 is CASSLRLAGGTNTQYF. For the CDR3, the DNA is TGTGCCAGCAGCTTAAGACTAGCGGGAGGGACAAATACGCAGTATTTT.

Regarding this clonotype: One base away lies a much larger clone, so this may be a sequencing read error. The chain recombines TRBV30 with TRBJ2-1; 11 nucleotides align to TRBD2. V lost 1 base, J lost 5 bases, and 7 bases stayed unmatched. The CDR3 is made up of 16 amino acids. Germline-derived CDR1 and CDR2 are GTSNPN and SVGIG (reference sequence). Here the CDR3 reads CAWSGLAGGVHNEQFF. CDR3 sequence (DNA): TGTGCCTGGAGTGGTTTAGCGGGAGGGGTCCACAATGAGCAGTTCTTC. Variable domain in full (rest from reference TRBV30 and TRBJ2-1): SQTIHQWPATLVQPVGSPLSLECTVEGTSNPNLYWYRQAAGRGLQLLFYSVGIGQISSEVPQNLSASRPQDRQFILSSKKLLLSDSGFYLCAWSGLAGGVHNEQFFGPGTRLTVL.

A word on this clonotype: A junction end diverges from the germline sequence, so it may reflect a read error. The rearrangement uses TRBV11-2 and TRBJ2-1, with D perhaps TRBD2 (5 bases). The germline V gene encodes CDR1 SGHAT and CDR2 FQNNGV. The CDR3 is 14 amino acids. The CDR3 nucleotides read TGTGCCAGCAGTTCAGCGGTCCCTGGGAATGAACAGCTCTTC. Its protein product is CASSSAVPGNEQLF.

This clonotype has a count of ten or more. This sequence joins TRBV4-1 and TRBJ2-7; TRBD2 matches at 12 bases. The CDR3 sequence is 16 residues long. CDR1 and CDR2 (germline): MGHRA, YSYEKL. The V segment lost 2 bases and the J segment 2 bases; nucleotides outside the gene matches: 4. The CDR3 region has the DNA TGCGCCAGCAGCCAACTCACTAGCGGGAGGACCTACGAGCAGTACTTC. It is translated as CASSQLTSGRTYEQYF.

On this clonotype: At one end the junction does not follow the germline gene, possibly because of a read error. The chain has TRBV5-5 and TRBJ2-7; 7 positions match TRBD1. CDR1 is SGHKS and CDR2 is YYEKEE in the germline V gene (reference sequence). There are 13 residues in the CDR3. The CDR3 here is CGSSFNPGGEQYF. The DNA of the CDR3 is TGTGGCAGCAGCTTTAATCCAGGGGGAGAGCAATACTTC.

In regard to this clonotype: No DNA is shown, since the ends of the CDR3 on it are uncertain; the CDR3 is the one TCRdb lists. This chain uses TRBV6-6 with TRBJ1-4; the D call of TRBD1 is as the table states it, not checked on the DNA. From germline, CDR1 is MNHNY and CDR2 SVGAGI (reference sequence). The CDR3 is 17 amino acids in total, end residues counted. CDR3 region: CDSSFGAGATTNEKLFF.

This clonotype was observed a handful of times. Possible read error: a much larger clone is one base away. This chain joins TRBV2 and TRBJ2-2; D possibly uses TRBD1 or TRBD2 (6 bases each). The CDR3 is 13 residues long. Germline-derived CDR1 and CDR2 are SNHLY and FYNNEI. V was clipped by 7 bases and J by 9 bases, with 15 bases between them. This CDR3 reads CASTGDWAWELFF. In nucleotides, the CDR3 is TGTGCCAGCACAGGGGACTGGGCCTGGGAGCTGTTTTTT.